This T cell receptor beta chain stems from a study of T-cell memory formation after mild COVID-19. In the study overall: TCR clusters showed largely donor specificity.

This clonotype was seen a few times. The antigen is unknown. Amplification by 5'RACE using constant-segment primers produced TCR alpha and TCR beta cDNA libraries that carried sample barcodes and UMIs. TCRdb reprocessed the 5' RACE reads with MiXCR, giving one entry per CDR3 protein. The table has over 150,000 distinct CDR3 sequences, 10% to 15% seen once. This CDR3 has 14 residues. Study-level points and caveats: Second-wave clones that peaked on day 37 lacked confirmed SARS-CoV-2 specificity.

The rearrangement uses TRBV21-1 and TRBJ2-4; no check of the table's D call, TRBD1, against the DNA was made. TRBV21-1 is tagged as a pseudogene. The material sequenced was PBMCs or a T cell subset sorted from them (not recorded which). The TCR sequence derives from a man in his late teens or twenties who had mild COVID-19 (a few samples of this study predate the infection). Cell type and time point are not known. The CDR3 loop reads CASAGGLAKNIQYF. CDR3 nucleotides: TGTGCCTCCGCCGGGGGACTAGCCAAAAACATTCAGTACTTC.